This T cell receptor beta chain was sequenced for a study of cytomegalovirus exposure and HLA in healthy donors. Germline CDR1 SGHTA, CDR2 FQGNSA. Trimming pared 2 bases from V and 1 base from J, leaving 5 bases between. The CDR3 has 13 amino acids. A multiplex PCR was run with 60 Vbeta primers and 13 Jbeta primers. Sequencing used immunoSEQ multiplex PCR; TCRdb keeps in-frame clones, though not all of them. Among fewer than 300,000 clones listed, more than 80% were seen once. The chain links TRBV7-2 to TRBJ2-5; D is possibly TRBD2 (5 bases). Sequencing input: PBMCs. This TCR was sampled from a middle-aged man in good health and CMV-seropositive. The CDR3 here is CASSLLAQETQYF. The DNA of the CDR3 is TGTGCCAGCAGCTTACTAGCCCAAGAGACCCAGTACTTC.